A single T cell receptor beta chain is shown here with its context. The antigen remains undetermined. The CDR3 extends over 17 amino acids. Germline trimming cut 5 bases from V and 0 bases from J; bases unmatched to any gene: 6. Germline values: CDR1 SEHNR, CDR2 FQNEAQ (reference sequence). Terminally differentiated effector memory CD45RA+ cells were left out of the naive CD8 fraction, which was CD45RO-negative and positively selected for CCR7. The data stem from a study of shared clonotypes between healthy human individuals. Execution of the assay was at deep level. Using immunoSEQ multiplex PCR, the repertoire was profiled, and TCRdb retains in-frame clones only, with some absent. The table records roughly 2.1 million clones, about 92% of them present only once. Findings and limits, study-wide: Sampling used blood alone; tissue repertoires probably differ. Investigators expected sequencing depth to affect clonotype sharing among donors.

The sequence was collected from a young man in good health. Some clones in this sample may be carry-over from other donors' samples. The gene calls are TRBV7-9 and TRBJ2-6; 8 positions match TRBD1. The sample taken for sequencing was naive CD8+ T cells from PBMCs. CDR3 in DNA: TGTGCCAGCAGCCGACAGGGGCCTGTCTCTGGGGCCAACGTCCTGACTTTC. Its protein is CASSRQGPVSGANVLTF.